Listed below are T cell receptor beta chains from one sample, sequenced in a study of breast tumors, draining lymph nodes, adjacent tissues. TCRdb redid the calling of the multiplex PCR reads with MiXCR, one entry per CDR3 protein. This table holds some 120,000 distinct CDR3 sequences, around 20% found once. Sequencing was carried out using axillary lymph node tissue. The receptors come from a female donor with breast cancer. Some clones in this sample may be carry-over from other donors' samples. Both conserved end residues are part of each CDR3. A D gene is named only where the DNA matches it firmly. Not every row has a clone size; where given, it reads once, few, many or a size class.

TRBV2	many	TRBJ2-7	.	CASSPGYGEQYF	TGTGCCAGCAGTCCAGGGTACGGCGAGCAGTACTTC
TRBV2	.	TRBJ1-1	.	CASQTDTEAFF	TGTGCCAGCCAGACAGACACTGAAGCTTTCTTT
TRBV12-3/TRBV12-4	many	TRBJ2-3	TRBD2	CASSSGGLADTQYF	TGTGCCAGCAGTTCGGGTGGACTAGCAGATACGCAGTATTTT
TRBV5-6	many	TRBJ2-5	.	CASSLNGGQETQYF	TGTGCCAGCAGCTTGAATGGAGGGCAAGAGACCCAGTACTTC
TRBV25-1	many	TRBJ2-2	TRBD2	CASSETSGNDGELFF	TGTGCCAGCAGTGAGACTAGCGGGAACGACGGGGAGCTGTTTTTT
TRBV20-1	many	TRBJ2-1	TRBD2	CSARGGSLYNEQFF	TGCAGTGCTAGGGGCGGGAGTCTCTACAATGAGCAGTTCTTC
TRBV7-9	many	TRBJ2-3	TRBD1	CASSLAATGEDTQYF	TGTGCCAGCAGCTTAGCTGCGACAGGGGAAGATACGCAGTATTTT
TRBV19	many	TRBJ1-4	.	CASSSGGTRTEKLFF	TGTGCCAGTAGTAGCGGGGGGACACGGACTGAAAAACTGTTTTTT
TRBV27	few	TRBJ2-7	.	CASSRTQGSYEQYF	TGTGCCAGCAGTCGGACCCAAGGCTCCTACGAGCAGTACTTC
TRBV6-1	many	TRBJ2-5	.	CASSETRRETQYF	TGTGCCAGCAGTGAAACAAGACGTGAGACCCAGTACTTC
TRBV7-2	many	TRBJ2-5	.	CASSLAAQGLETQYF	TGTGCCAGCAGCTTAGCAGCCCAAGGGTTAGAGACCCAGTACTTC
TRBV5-4	many	TRBJ2-2	.	CASSLDRGLAITGELFF	TGTGCCAGCAGCTTGGATCGCGGCCTAGCGATCACCGGGGAGCTGTTTTTT
TRBV27	many	TRBJ1-2	TRBD1	CASSSSTGGYGYTF	TGTGCCAGCAGTTCATCGACAGGGGGCTATGGCTACACCTTC
TRBV5-6	.	TRBJ2-1	TRBD2	CASSSRTSGPWAYNEQSF	TGTGCCAGCAGCTCGAGGACTAGCGGACCCTGGGCATACAATGAGCAGTCCTTC
TRBV6-5	many	TRBJ1-3	TRBD1	CASSRQGATGNTIYF	TGTGCCAGCAGTCGACAGGGGGCGACTGGAAACACCATATATTTT
TRBV2	many	TRBJ2-7	TRBD1	CASTTGGVGYEQYF	TGTGCCAGTACCACAGGGGGCGTTGGGTACGAGCAGTACTTC
TRBV5-1	many	TRBJ1-3	.	CASSYDGTDGNTIYF	TGCGCCAGCAGCTACGACGGGACGGATGGAAACACCATATATTTT
TRBV19	many	TRBJ1-5	.	CASSMVKQPQHF	TGTGCCAGTAGTATGGTAAAACAGCCCCAGCATTTT
TRBV20-1	many	TRBJ2-1	TRBD2	CSAREWLAGGTNEQFF	TGCAGTGCTAGAGAGTGGCTGGCGGGAGGGACCAATGAGCAGTTCTTC
TRBV7-9	.	TRBJ2-3	TRBD2	CASSPQRGLAGSSDTQYF	TGTGCCAGCAGCCCCCAAAGGGGACTAGCGGGGAGTTCAGATACGCAGTATTTT
TRBV10-3	many	TRBJ2-1	TRBD2	CAISKGLAGDSYEQFF	TGTGCCATCAGTAAGGGACTAGCGGGAGACAGTTATGAGCAGTTCTTC
TRBV28	.	TRBJ2-3	TRBD1	CASRDMGQSTDTQYF	TGTGCCAGCAGGGACATGGGACAGAGCACAGATACGCAGTATTTT
TRBV3-1	many	TRBJ2-7	.	CASSQKGPGPAYEQYF	TGTGCCAGCAGCCAGAAAGGGCCTGGACCGGCCTACGAGCAGTACTTC
TRBV7-9	many	TRBJ2-7	.	CASSLSGHEQYF	TGTGCCAGCAGCTTATCAGGGCACGAGCAGTACTTC
TRBV10-3	many	TRBJ2-2	.	CATIDTLSRLNTGELFF	TGTGCCACAATCGACACTCTCTCCCGTCTGAACACCGGGGAGCTGTTTTTT
TRBV2	many	TRBJ1-3	TRBD1	CASSGDRIFSGNTIYF	TGTGCCAGCAGTGGGGACAGGATTTTCTCTGGAAACACCATATATTTT
TRBV3-1	many	TRBJ2-1	.	CASSQSPRGRPASYF	TGTGCCAGCAGCCAATCCCCAAGAGGGCGACCGGCCTCTTACTTC
TRBV20-1	many	TRBJ1-2	.	CSARNRGRVDGYTF	TGCAGTGCTAGAAATCGGGGCAGGGTCGATGGCTACACCTTC
TRBV18	many	TRBJ2-3	TRBD1	CASSLGRDRVTDTQYF	TGTGCCAGCTCACTAGGCCGGGACAGGGTGACAGATACGCAGTATTTT
TRBV12-3/TRBV12-4	many	TRBJ2-5	.	CASSYGQTVQETQYF	TGTGCCAGCAGTTACGGACAGACCGTCCAAGAGACCCAGTACTTC
TRBV7-3	.	TRBJ1-1	TRBD1	CASSFTGVTEAFF	TGTGCCAGCAGCTTCACAGGGGTGACTGAAGCTTTCTTT
TRBV6-6	many	TRBJ1-2	.	CASSQDSPYGYTF	TGTGCCAGCAGTCAGGACAGTCCCTATGGCTACACCTTC
TRBV29-1	many	TRBJ2-1	.	CSDEEAYYEQFF	TGCAGCGACGAGGAGGCCTATTATGAGCAGTTCTTC
TRBV5-1	many	TRBJ1-6	.	CASSLARGNSPLHF	TGCGCCAGCAGCTTGGCCAGGGGAAATTCACCCCTCCACTTT
TRBV12-3/TRBV12-4	many	TRBJ1-5	.	CASSLGEGNQPQHF	TGTGCCAGCAGCTTGGGGGAGGGGAATCAGCCCCAGCATTTT
TRBV5-5	many	TRBJ1-2	.	CASSSKLQGSSYGYTF	TGTGCCAGCAGCTCCAAACTACAGGGAAGTAGCTATGGCTACACCTTC
TRBV6-5	many	TRBJ2-7	TRBD1	CASSEGQGNYYEQYF	TGTGCCAGCAGTGAAGGACAGGGCAACTATTACGAGCAGTACTTC
TRBV15	many	TRBJ2-3	.	CATSRDQPSSDTQYF	TGTGCCACCAGCAGAGATCAACCCAGTTCAGATACGCAGTATTTT
TRBV7-9	many	TRBJ1-2	.	CASSLEGWGYTF	TGTGCCAGCAGCTTAGAAGGTTGGGGCTACACCTTC
TRBV19	.	TRBJ2-5	TRBD1	CASRDRGSEETQHF	TGTGCCAGTAGGGACAGGGGGAGTGAAGAGACCCAGCACTTC
TRBV20-1	many	TRBJ1-5	.	CSARVRYWTSQHF	TGCAGTGCTAGAGTGAGATACTGGACTTCCCAGCATTTT